Shown below are 31 T cell receptor beta chains from a single sample sequenced in a study of CD8 T cells in Susac syndrome. The RNA, 0.5 to 1 ug, was put through reverse transcription using random hexamers. One entry per CDR3 protein results from TCRdb running MiXCR on the immunoSEQ multiplex PCR reads. Among 90,000 to 150,000 distinct CDR3 sequences listed, 80% to 95% were seen once. The specimen was CD8+ T cells from PBMCs. Receptors originate from a human donor in good health.

V usage is TRBV27 and J usage is TRBJ1-4; D is unclear. The CDR3 is 12 amino acids. Germline V gene lookup returns CDR1 MNHEY and CDR2 SMNVEV (reference sequence). Trimming removed 5 bases at V and 6 bases at J, with 7 bases between. CDR3 bases: TGTGCCAGCAGTCGGCCGGATGAAAAACTGTTTTTT. Its protein product is CASSRPDEKLFF.

The rearrangement joins TRBV6-2 or TRBV6-3 to TRBJ1-1; unclear D gene. Germline CDR1 MNHEY, CDR2 SVGEGT. The CDR3 sequence is 11 residues long. Trimming left V 5 bases short and J 8 bases short, with 9 bases between. The CDR3 DNA is TGTGCCAGCAGTACAATAAGGGAAGCTTTCTTT. Its translation: CASSTIREAFF.

The rearrangement joins TRBV7-9 to TRBJ2-3; 14 positions agree with TRBD2. Germline V gene sequence: CDR1 SEHNR, CDR2 FQNEAQ (reference sequence). J gave up 6 bases and V 2 bases, and 13 bases lay outside the gene matches. The CDR3 is 19 amino acids. The CDR3 loop reads CASSLPVSGTSGRFDTQYF. In nucleotides, the CDR3 is TGTGCCAGCAGCTTACCCGTTTCCGGGACTAGCGGGAGATTTGATACGCAGTATTTT.

The rearrangement links TRBV2 to TRBJ2-4; D is unresolved. CDR1 and CDR2 (germline): SNHLY, FYNNEI. This CDR3 spans 15 amino acids. V was shortened by 3 bases and J by 0 bases, with 9 bases between the two germline ends. This chain's CDR3 is CASSDTGIAKNIQYF. As DNA, the CDR3 is TGTGCCAGCAGTGATACTGGGATAGCCAAAAACATTCAGTACTTC. Combining the CDR3 with reference TRBV2 and TRBJ2-4 gives the whole variable domain EPEVTQTPSHQVTQMGQEVILRCVPISNHLYFYWYRQILGQKVEFLVSFYNNEISEKSEIFDDQFSVERPDGSNFTLKIRSTKLEDSAMYFCASSDTGIAKNIQYFGAGTRLSVL.

The gene calls are TRBV20-1 and TRBJ2-7, with D tentatively TRBD1 (6 bases). The CDR3 spans 15 residues. The ends were cut back, 6 bases at V and 2 bases at J, with 20 bases in the middle. In germline, CDR1 is DFQATT, CDR2 SNEGSKA (reference sequence). The CDR3 loop reads CSAQPGRGVPYEQYF. CDR3 in DNA: TGCAGTGCCCAACCCGGCAGGGGTGTACCCTACGAGCAGTACTTC.

The chain employs TRBV4-3 and TRBJ2-7, with 9 bases lining up with TRBD2. Germline assignment: CDR1 LGHNA and CDR2 YSLEER. The V and J ends lost 4 bases and 6 bases, in that order; junction bases with no gene match: 7. This CDR3 is 14 amino acids long. CDR3 region: CASSLQGTSSEQYF. DNA of the CDR3: TGCGCCAGCAGCCTGCAGGGGACTAGCAGCGAGCAGTACTTC.

The chain uses TRBV3-1 and TRBJ2-1; 14 bases fit TRBD2. The ends lost 0 bases at V and 9 bases at J; junction bases unmatched: 13. In germline, CDR1 is LGHDT, CDR2 YNNKEL (reference sequence). The length of the CDR3 is 19 residues. As DNA, the CDR3 is TGTGCCAGCAGCCAAGAATGGGAGACTAGCGGGGGGGTGGGGACTGAGCAGTTCTTC. Protein: CASSQEWETSGGVGTEQFF.

V gene TRBV6-1 combines with J gene TRBJ2-2; 13 bases map to TRBD2. CDR1 and CDR2 from the germline V gene are MNHNS and SASEGT. There are 17 residues in the CDR3. Germline trimming cut 6 bases from V and 7 bases from J; bases unmatched to any gene: 11. The CDR3, as DNA: TGTGCCAGCAGACGGACTAGCGGGAGTGGGCGTTACGGGGAGCTGTTTTTT. Amino acids: CASRRTSGSGRYGELFF.

The V call is TRBV10-3, the J call TRBJ2-7; 9 nucleotides align to TRBD2. J lost 2 bases, V lost 3 bases, and 5 bases had no gene match. In germline, CDR1 is ENHRY, CDR2 SYGVKD. This CDR3 is built from 15 residues. The CDR3 loop reads CAISEWREGAYEQYF. The DNA for the CDR3 is TGTGCCATCAGTGAATGGCGGGAGGGGGCCTACGAGCAGTACTTC.

Written as DNA, the CDR3 is TGCGCCAGCAGGGTATACCTTGGAGGGATCGGCGGCTACACCTTC. Protein product: CASRVYLGGIGGYTF. The chain carries TRBV5-1 and TRBJ1-2, with D unclear. The CDR3 consists of 15 residues. Trimming cost V 5 bases and J 8 bases, with 22 bases left between them. CDR1 is SGHRS and CDR2 is YFSETQ in the germline V gene.

The V call is TRBV7-9, the J call TRBJ2-7; perhaps TRBD1 as D (5 bases). The CDR3 extends over 17 amino acids. Looked up from germline, CDR1 is SEHNR and CDR2 is FQNEAQ (reference sequence). V was pared by 1 base and J by 3 bases, with 19 bases between. CDR3 residues: CASSLGGASYGVYEQYF. CDR3 bases: TGTGCCAGCAGCTTAGGTGGGGCCTCCTACGGCGTCTACGAGCAGTACTTC.

The chain uses TRBV30 and TRBJ2-2, with TRBD2 identical over 13 bases. This CDR3 region has 18 residues. The germline V gene encodes CDR1 GTSNPN and CDR2 SVGIG (reference sequence). The V segment lost 0 bases and the J segment 7 bases; nucleotides outside the gene matches: 11. The DNA of the CDR3 is TGTGCCTGGAGTGTAGGCTCGACTAGCGGGGGGCCCCGCGGGGAGCTGTTTTTT. Protein sequence: CAWSVGSTSGGPRGELFF.

V and J are TRBV7-2 and TRBJ2-5, with D possibly matching TRBD1 (6 bases). The CDR3 extends over 15 amino acids. Germline values: CDR1 SGHTA, CDR2 FQGNSA. Trimming stripped 5 bases from V and 1 base from J, with 14 bases between. CDR3 sequence: CASSLTTGIQETQYF. In nucleotides, the CDR3 is TGTGCCAGCAGCCTCACGACAGGAATCCAAGAGACCCAGTACTTC.

The chain links TRBV5-8 to TRBJ1-5; the D is unclear. Germline V gives CDR1 SGHTS, CDR2 YDEGEE. Trimming pared 4 bases from V and 0 bases from J, leaving 11 bases between. The CDR3 is 15 amino acids. The CDR3 here is CASSPSPFSNQPQHF. The DNA for the CDR3 is TGTGCCAGCAGCCCCTCCCCTTTTAGCAATCAGCCCCAGCATTTT.

The chain carries TRBV13 and TRBJ2-7; TRBD1 agrees at 10 bases. The CDR3 totals 14 residues. The junction had 2 bases not matched to a gene; V was cut back by 4 bases and J by 2 bases. Germline V gene sequence: CDR1 PRHDT, CDR2 FYEKMQ (reference sequence). CDR3 protein: CASSSDRGTYEQYF. CDR3 DNA: TGTGCCAGCAGCTCGGACAGGGGGACCTACGAGCAGTACTTC.

The chain carries TRBV7-9 and TRBJ1-5; TRBD1 agrees at 7 bases. V lost 5 bases to trimming and J lost 4 bases; unmatched junction nucleotides: 2. Germline loops: CDR1 SEHNR, CDR2 FQNEAQ (reference sequence). This CDR3 has 13 amino acids. CDR3 in amino acids: CASSATGNQPQHF. The CDR3 nucleotides are TGTGCCAGCAGCGCGACAGGGAATCAGCCCCAGCATTTT.

V is TRBV5-1 and J is TRBJ2-7, with a weak D call TRBD2 (5 bases). CDR1 and CDR2 (germline): SGHRS, YFSETQ. The CDR3 is 14 residues long. With 4 bases removed from V and 0 bases from J, the gap between germline ends came to 11 bases. In nucleotides, the CDR3 is TGCGCCAGCAGCGCAGGACTTTTCTCCTACGAGCAGTACTTC. As protein: CASSAGLFSYEQYF.

The chain has TRBV6-2 or TRBV6-3 and TRBJ2-5; 7 positions agree with TRBD1. V gave up 5 bases and J gave up 5 bases; unmatched junction bases: 5. CDR3 length: 13 residues. Germline CDR1 MNHEY, CDR2 SVGEGT. CDR3 sequence reads: CASSDRVRETQYF. The CDR3 nucleotides are TGTGCCAGCAGTGACAGGGTACGGGAGACCCAGTACTTC.

This chain connects TRBV4-1 to TRBJ2-3; D might be TRBD1 (5 bases). This CDR3 comprises 14 residues. Per germline, CDR1 MGHRA and CDR2 YSYEKL. Trimming cost V 6 bases and J 4 bases, with 14 bases left between them. The CDR3 sequence: CASRPIRGADTQYF. The CDR3 bases are TGCGCCAGCAGACCCATTAGGGGCGCAGATACGCAGTATTTT.

The V call is TRBV6-1, the J call TRBJ2-7, with D perhaps matching TRBD2 (5 bases). Trimming removed 4 bases at V and 3 bases at J, with 16 bases between. Germline V CDR1 and CDR2: MNHNS, SASEGT. This CDR3 spans 15 amino acids. The CDR3 region is CASSGGERARYEQYF. Here the CDR3 DNA reads TGTGCCAGCAGTGGTGGAGAGAGGGCCCGCTACGAGCAGTACTTC.

This clonotype has only one observation. V usage is TRBV7-2 and J usage is TRBJ2-1, with D hard to call. V was shortened by 5 bases and J by 5 bases, with 16 bases between the two germline ends. Germline CDR1 SGHTA, CDR2 FQGNSA. The CDR3 runs to 15 residues. This chain's CDR3 is CASSTRRNWDNEQFF. In DNA, the CDR3 is TGTGCCAGCAGCACGCGGCGGAATTGGGACAATGAGCAGTTCTTC.

This clonotype was observed a handful of times. The chain recombines TRBV7-3 with TRBJ1-1; TRBD1 agrees at 7 bases. This CDR3 comprises 14 residues. V shed 6 bases, J shed 2 bases, and the junction held 6 bases outside the gene matches. CDR1 and CDR2 from the germline V gene are SGHTA and FQGTGA. The CDR3, as DNA: TGTGCCAGCAGTTTATCAGGGGGTAACACTGAAGCTTTCTTT. Its protein is CASSLSGGNTEAFF.

CDR3 bases: TGTGCCAGCAGTTACGGTAGGACTAGCGGGCAAGAGACCCAGTACTTC. It translates to CASSYGRTSGQETQYF. The chain couples TRBV6-2 or TRBV6-3 to TRBJ2-5; TRBD2 agrees at 11 bases. This CDR3 has 16 residues. V dropped 2 bases and J dropped 2; count of bases not matched to a gene: 4. The germline V gene encodes CDR1 MNHEY and CDR2 SVGEGT.

V usage is TRBV19 and J usage is TRBJ2-7, with TRBD1 identical over 9 bases. After removal of 1 base from V and 1 base from J, the junction contained 2 bases not matched to a gene. There are 15 residues in the CDR3. Germline loops: CDR1 LNHDA, CDR2 SQIVND (reference sequence). The CDR3 sequence is CASSIVGQGSYEQYF. The CDR3 bases are TGTGCCAGTAGTATAGTAGGACAGGGGTCCTACGAGCAGTACTTC.

This clonotype showed up just once. This chain connects TRBV3-1 to TRBJ1-5, with a tentative D call TRBD1 (5 bases). The CDR3 runs to 14 residues. The ends were cut back, 4 bases at V and 7 bases at J, with 14 bases in the middle. CDR1 LGHDT and CDR2 YNNKEL come from the germline V gene (reference sequence). The CDR3 spells CASSPGGGGQPQHF. The CDR3 DNA is TGTGCCAGCAGCCCTGGTGGGGGTGGCCAGCCCCAGCATTTT. Using reference TRBV3-1 and TRBJ1-5 for the parts outside the CDR3, the full variable domain is DTAVSQTPKYLVTQMGNDKSIKCEQNLGHDTMYWYKQDSKKFLKIMFSYNNKELIINETVPNRFSPKSPDKAHLNLHINSLELGDSAVYFCASSPGGGGQPQHFGDGTRLSIL.

The V and J genes are TRBV6-2 or TRBV6-3 and TRBJ1-2, with TRBD1 as a possible D gene (6 bases). Looked up from germline, CDR1 is MNHEY and CDR2 is SVGEGT. CDR3 size: 13 residues. The germline V and J ends were trimmed by 6 bases and 5 bases, with 13 bases remaining between them. The chain's CDR3 is CASSQGKDYGYTF. Here the CDR3 DNA reads TGTGCCAGCAGCCAGGGGAAGGATTATGGCTACACCTTC.

Turning to this clonotype: The junction does not match germline at one end; this may be a read error. The chain has TRBV7-2 and TRBJ2-5, with a possible D match to TRBD2 (7 bases). In germline, CDR1 is SGHTA, CDR2 FQGNSA. This CDR3 is built from 16 residues. The CDR3 sequence: CASSLAPWRGQATQYF. The CDR3 nucleotides are TGTGCCAGCAGCTTAGCCCCCTGGCGGGGGCAAGCGACCCAGTACTTC.

V usage is TRBV7-2 and J usage is TRBJ1-1, with 10 nucleotides matching TRBD1. V dropped 4 bases and J dropped 6; count of bases not matched to a gene: 8. Per germline, CDR1 SGHTA and CDR2 FQGNSA. The CDR3 length is 15 residues. CDR3 sequence reads: CASSSGQGRLAEAFF. DNA for the CDR3: TGTGCCAGCAGCTCGGGACAGGGGAGGCTCGCTGAAGCTTTCTTT.

The chain is built from TRBV7-2 and TRBJ2-5, with 7 positions matching TRBD2. V dropped 2 bases and J dropped 4; count of bases not matched to a gene: 13. The germline V gene has CDR1 SGHTA and CDR2 FQGNSA. This CDR3 has 17 residues. This CDR3 is CASSLWGRAEGGETQYF. The CDR3 DNA follows: TGTGCCAGCAGCTTATGGGGGAGGGCCGAGGGAGGAGAGACCCAGTACTTC.

This chain links TRBV4-3 with TRBJ2-3; 8 positions agree with TRBD2. The CDR3 extends over 17 amino acids. V was clipped by 4 bases and J by 0 bases; unmatched bases: 9. Germline values: CDR1 LGHNA, CDR2 YSLEER. In DNA, the CDR3 is TGCGCCAGCAGCCTCCAGGGCAGGACTAGCAGCACAGATACGCAGTATTTT. Its protein product is CASSLQGRTSSTDTQYF.

J is TRBJ2-6 and V is TRBV9, with D hard to call. The V and J ends lost 5 bases and 4 bases respectively, with 13 bases between them. The CDR3 has 15 residues. Germline loops: CDR1 SGDLS, CDR2 YYNGEE. The CDR3 here is CASRGAGGGANVLTF. CDR3 nucleotides: TGTGCCAGCAGAGGAGCAGGTGGCGGGGCCAACGTCCTGACTTTC.